The clone carrying this T cell receptor (beta chain) has more than one count but fewer than ten. What it binds is not known. The data originate from a study of CD8+CD57+ T cells in acquired aplastic anemia. Overall study: The study obtained an average of 3.2 ug of DNA from sorted CD4+ and CD8+ cells.

Genomic DNA templated the TCR beta VDJ and CDR3 profiling. TCRdb processed the reads anew with MiXCR; each CDR3 protein has one entry. In the table there are about 160,000 distinct CDR3 sequences, approximately 40% of which are singletons. This CDR3 spans 14 amino acids. V was shortened by 0 bases and J by 1 base, with 4 bases between the two germline ends. The germline gives CDR1 SNHLY, CDR2 FYNNEI. Whole-study findings and limits: Patients showed no significant difference from controls in CD8+ Simpson's diversity.

The sequenced sample was sorted CD4+, CD8+, or CD8+CD57+ T cells (not recorded which) from PBMCs. The J gene is TRBJ1-5, the V gene TRBV2; no clear D gene. The source of this sequence is a human donor in good health. The CDR3 coding sequence is TGTGCCAGCAGTGAAGCCGGGAGCAATCAGCCCCAGCATTTT. This sequence encodes CASSEAGSNQPQHF.